This T cell receptor (beta chain) originates from a study of T cells in Graves' hyperthyroidism and ophthalmopathy. There were TCR beta CDR3 regions amplified from RNA transcripts. HTBI primers were the set used in a first-round RT-PCR of the TCR CDR3. TCRdb itself ran the multiplex PCR reads through MiXCR, one entry per CDR3 protein. In the table there are hundreds of thousands of distinct CDR3 sequences, less than 20% of which are singletons. Germline CDR1 and CDR2: MDHEN and SYDVKM. V was clipped by 0 bases and J by 0 bases, with 13 bases between them. The CDR3 totals 17 residues. The V and J genes are TRBV28 and TRBJ2-3; D might be TRBD2 (6 bases). Input material: blood. This receptor was taken from a man in his forties with Graves' ophthalmopathy. CDR3 in amino acids: CASSLWEWTKSTDTQYF. The CDR3 coding sequence is TGTGCCAGCAGTTTATGGGAGTGGACTAAAAGCACAGATACGCAGTATTTT. The full variable domain, completed using reference TRBV28 and TRBJ2-3, is DVKVTQSSRYLVKRTGEKVFLECVQDMDHENMFWYRQDPGLGLRLIYFSYDVKMKEKGDIPEGYSVSREKKERFSLILESASTNQTSMYLCASSLWEWTKSTDTQYFGPGTRLTVL.